These T cell receptor beta chains were read from a single sample in a study of blood T cell repertoires in COVID-19. Only in-frame clones appear in the TCRdb table, and some are missing; sequencing was by immunoSEQ multiplex PCR. This table holds 120,000 or so clones, about 80% found once. Sequenced material: peripheral blood. The receptors originated from a human donor in a cohort sampled during active COVID-19. Each CDR3 is given without its conserved first and last residue. The order of the fields is V gene, J gene, CDR3 length, clone size, CDR3 protein. A row's size may be missing; if present it is once, few, many or a size class.

V: TRBV7-9; J: TRBJ2-1; length: 13; size: few; CDR3: ASSPGLAGVNEQF
V: TRBV7-2; J: TRBJ2-3; length: 15; size: -; CDR3: ASSLFPGGPGTDTQY
V: TRBV6-2/TRBV6-3; J: TRBJ2-7; length: 13; size: -; CDR3: ASSPGLAGVYEQY
V: TRBV11-2; J: TRBJ1-5; length: 11; size: once; CDR3: ASSFLQNQPQH
V: TRBV12-2; J: TRBJ2-7; length: 15; size: few; CDR3: ASRLVSTSGFHYEQY
V: TRBV18; J: TRBJ2-1; length: 13; size: -; CDR3: ASSMGQGVHNEQF
V: TRBV11-2; J: TRBJ2-1; length: 13; size: -; CDR3: ASSLTSVSYNEQF
V: TRBV27; J: TRBJ1-1; length: 12; size: -; CDR3: ASILLQGRTEAF
V: TRBV28; J: TRBJ1-2; length: 10; size: -; CDR3: ASVAGQYGYT
V: TRBV4-2; J: TRBJ2-7; length: 12; size: -; CDR3: ASSQEASSYEQY
V: TRBV5-1; J: TRBJ2-3; length: 15; size: once; CDR3: ASSLEGRPRGPDTQY
V: TRBV5-6; J: TRBJ2-7; length: 15; size: -; CDR3: ASSLIGQAIYLREQY
V: TRBV29-1; J: TRBJ1-2; length: 9; size: once; CDR3: SATGSDGYT
V: TRBV2; J: TRBJ1-5; length: 12; size: -; CDR3: ASSVWAENQPQH
V: TRBV7-3; J: TRBJ2-1; length: 16; size: -; CDR3: ASSWGAGGPRWDNEQF
V: TRBV10-2; J: TRBJ1-2; length: 11; size: few; CDR3: ASSVGRIDGYT
V: TRBV29-1; J: TRBJ2-7; length: 11; size: -; CDR3: SVLTGGTYEQY
V: TRBV28; J: TRBJ1-1; length: 11; size: few; CDR3: ASRPGQLYFAF
V: TRBV7-7; J: TRBJ2-5; length: 13; size: -; CDR3: ASSFSKGFGETQY
V: TRBV24-1; J: TRBJ2-1; length: 16; size: -; CDR3: ATSDFLTSGGSYNEQF
V: TRBV7-2; J: TRBJ2-3; length: 13; size: -; CDR3: ASSLRTGGSDTQY
V: TRBV3-1/TRBV3-2; J: TRBJ2-3; length: 14; size: once; CDR3: ASSPARSGGTDTQY
V: TRBV7-2; J: TRBJ2-1; length: 13; size: -; CDR3: ASSLAWLRGNEQF
V: TRBV5-1; J: TRBJ2-2; length: 12; size: few; CDR3: ASSSSGATGELF
V: TRBV7-7; J: TRBJ2-2; length: 14; size: -; CDR3: ASSFSGSMNTGELF
V: TRBV30; J: TRBJ2-1; length: 13; size: -; CDR3: AWSVRQGEWNEQF
V: TRBV19; J: TRBJ2-3; length: 13; size: -; CDR3: ASSGGLAVTDTQY
V: TRBV12-5; J: TRBJ2-3; length: 12; size: -; CDR3: ASGLGDTSDTQY
V: TRBV6-5; J: TRBJ1-4; length: 13; size: once; CDR3: ASSPIRGKREKLF
V: TRBV6-5; J: TRBJ2-3; length: 14; size: -; CDR3: ASSYMGAGDTDTQY
V: TRBV7-9; J: TRBJ2-2; length: 10; size: -; CDR3: ASSRDSGDVF
V: TRBV30; J: TRBJ1-5; length: 10; size: -; CDR3: ACGQGDQPQH
V: TRBV9; J: TRBJ2-7; length: 12; size: -; CDR3: ASSPGTGLREQY
V: TRBV6-1; J: TRBJ2-6; length: 16; size: -; CDR3: ASSVGMAGLSGANVLT
V: TRBV13; J: TRBJ2-5; length: 12; size: -; CDR3: ASSTRATGETQY
V: TRBV19; J: TRBJ2-1; length: 14; size: few; CDR3: ASSIGIAGRYNEQF
V: TRBV28; J: TRBJ1-2; length: 14; size: few; CDR3: ASRAPGTGIHYGYT
V: TRBV12-3/TRBV12-4; J: TRBJ2-1; length: 10; size: -; CDR3: ASSHPGLEQF
V: TRBV6-5; J: TRBJ2-3; length: 10; size: -; CDR3: ASSSSADTQY
V: TRBV6-2/TRBV6-3; J: TRBJ2-1; length: 10; size: -; CDR3: ASSYSGNEQF
V: TRBV10-3; J: TRBJ2-3; length: 13; size: -; CDR3: AIRAGDPRTDTQY